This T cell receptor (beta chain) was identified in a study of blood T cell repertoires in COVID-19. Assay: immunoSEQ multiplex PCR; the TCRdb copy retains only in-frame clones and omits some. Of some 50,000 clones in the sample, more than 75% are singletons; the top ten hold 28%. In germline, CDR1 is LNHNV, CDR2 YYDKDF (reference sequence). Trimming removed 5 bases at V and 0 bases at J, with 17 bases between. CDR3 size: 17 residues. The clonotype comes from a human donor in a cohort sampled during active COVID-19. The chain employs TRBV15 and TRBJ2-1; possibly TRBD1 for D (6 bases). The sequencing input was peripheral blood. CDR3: CATSLLRQAFSYNEQFF. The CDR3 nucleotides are TGTGCCACCAGCCTTTTGCGACAGGCCTTCTCCTACAATGAGCAGTTCTTC.